This T cell receptor beta chain stems from a study of shared clonotypes between healthy human individuals. Points from the study as a whole: It was the non-shared clonotypes that had lower generation probabilities than clonotypes shared by all four donors.

TCRdb keeps only in-frame clones here, not all; method: immunoSEQ multiplex PCR. The sample contains nearly 1,000,000 clones, over 60% of which appear only once. For this clone: Its specificity is unknown.

This clonotype was obtained from a man younger than 35 in good health. Sequences were obtained from memory CD4+ T cells sorted from blood. Documented subset: CD45RA-negative fraction.

DNA for the CDR3: TGTGCCAGCAGTTTTTTGGGGGATTCACCCCTCCACTTT. It translates to CASSFLGDSPLHF. This chain uses TRBV6-5 with TRBJ1-6, with D possibly TRBD1 on 5 matching bases. This CDR3 is 13 amino acids long. CDR1 is MNHEY, CDR2 SVGAGI, per germline. Trimming stripped 4 bases from V and 8 bases from J, with 9 bases between.